Presented here are 25 T cell receptor beta chains from one specimen sequenced in a study of cytomegalovirus exposure and HLA in healthy donors. Assay used: immunoSEQ multiplex PCR; TCRdb lists only in-frame clones, some missing. The table has roughly 150,000 clones, around nine tenths seen once. Sequenced: PBMCs. The source is a woman aged 18-29 years in good health and CMV-seropositive.

The V and J genes are TRBV2 and TRBJ1-1, with D unresolved. V was shortened by 6 bases and J by 7 bases, with 15 bases between the two germline ends. Per the germline V gene, CDR1 is SNHLY and CDR2 is FYNNEI. The CDR3 totals 13 residues. This CDR3 is CASRTDRINEAFF. For the CDR3, the DNA is TGTGCCAGCAGGACTGATAGGATAAATGAAGCTTTCTTT.

The genes are TRBV7-8 and TRBJ2-3, with 10 positions matching TRBD2. Trimming at V came to 3 bases and at J to 6 bases, leaving 6 bases not matched to a gene. Per germline, CDR1 SGHVS and CDR2 FQNEAQ. The CDR3 totals 15 residues. CDR3 DNA: TGTGCCAGCAGCTTCCTACTAGCGGGGTCGGATACGCAGTATTTT. Its protein product is CASSFLLAGSDTQYF.

This clone was counted once. V is TRBV2 and J is TRBJ2-5; 12 nucleotides line up with TRBD2. This CDR3 has 12 residues. Looked up from germline, CDR1 is SNHLY and CDR2 is FYNNEI. The ends lost 10 bases at V and 9 bases at J; junction bases unmatched: 6. DNA of the CDR3: TGTGCCACCATTCTAGCGGGAGGGGCCCAGTACTTC. This translates into CATILAGGAQYF.

The chain links TRBV4-1 to TRBJ2-3; a weak D match, TRBD1 (6 bases). The CDR3 loop spans 19 amino acids. CDR1 is MGHRA and CDR2 is YSYEKL in the germline V gene. V lost 0 bases to trimming and J lost 4 bases, with 23 bases between them. This chain's CDR3 is CASSQDSPGVWSGADTQYF. The CDR3 bases are TGCGCCAGCAGCCAAGATTCGCCAGGGGTTTGGAGTGGGGCAGATACGCAGTATTTT.

CDR3 sequence: CASSQTDWNYEQYF. The CDR3 coding sequence is TGTGCCAGTAGTCAGACAGACTGGAACTACGAGCAGTACTTC. The gene calls are TRBV19 and TRBJ2-7, with D possibly matching TRBD1 (5 bases). Trimming shortened V by 5 bases and J by 3 bases, and 14 bases separated the two germline ends. CDR3 size: 14 residues. Germline V gene lookup returns CDR1 LNHDA and CDR2 SQIVND (reference sequence).

The rearrangement links TRBV10-3 to TRBJ1-1; 11 positions agree with TRBD1. Germline V gene sequence: CDR1 ENHRY, CDR2 SYGVKD. The J segment lost 4 bases and the V segment lost 3 bases, leaving 7 bases of the junction unmatched. The CDR3 runs to 16 residues. CDR3 nucleotides: TGTGCCATCAGTGACAAGGACAGGGGGCGAGGCACTGAAGCTTTCTTT. Translation: CAISDKDRGRGTEAFF.

The V and J genes are TRBV7-9 and TRBJ2-2, with D maybe TRBD1 (6 bases). The CDR3 loop spans 14 amino acids. CDR1 and CDR2 from the germline V gene are SEHNR and FQNEAQ (reference sequence). Trimming shortened V by 4 bases and J by 7 bases, and 13 bases separated the two germline ends. The CDR3 sequence is CASSSLQGSGELFF. CDR3 sequence (DNA): TGTGCCAGCAGCTCGCTACAGGGTAGCGGGGAGCTGTTTTTT.

This clone occurred once. The chain links TRBV10-3 to TRBJ1-2, with 7 bases that match TRBD1. Germline-derived CDR1 and CDR2 are ENHRY and SYGVKD. The V and J ends lost 0 bases and 1 base, in that order; junction bases with no gene match: 2. The CDR3 contains 15 residues. The CDR3 loop reads CAISESGTVNYGYTF. The CDR3 nucleotides read TGTGCCATCAGTGAGTCCGGGACAGTTAACTATGGCTACACCTTC.

The chain has TRBV5-4 and TRBJ2-7, with D possibly matching TRBD2 (5 bases). This CDR3 has 14 residues. The V and J ends lost 0 bases and 2 bases respectively, with 9 bases between them. Germline CDR1 and CDR2: SGHNT and YYREEE (reference sequence). The CDR3 protein is CASSLGGITYEQYF. The CDR3 DNA sequence: TGTGCCAGCAGCTTGGGAGGGATTACCTACGAGCAGTACTTC.

The J gene is TRBJ1-1, the V gene TRBV25-1; D unclear. The CDR3 consists of 12 residues. V lost 3 bases and J 5 bases, leaving 7 bases between the germline ends. The germline V gene has CDR1 MGHDK and CDR2 SYGVNS. CDR3 region: CASSETLTEAFF. The CDR3 DNA is TGTGCCAGCAGTGAGACATTGACTGAAGCTTTCTTT.

The gene calls are TRBV4-2 and TRBJ1-2; D may be TRBD1 (5 bases). V was cut by 0 bases and J by 8 bases, with 16 bases left in between. This CDR3 comprises 15 residues. Germline V CDR1 and CDR2: LGHNA, YNFKEQ. CDR3 residues: CASSQDSGEEGGYTF. In nucleotides, the CDR3 is TGTGCCAGCAGCCAAGACTCGGGGGAAGAAGGGGGCTACACCTTC.

The rearrangement links TRBV10-1 to TRBJ2-7; 8 bases are shared with TRBD1. After removal of 4 bases from V and 4 bases from J, the junction contained 9 bases not matched to a gene. The CDR3 contains 15 residues. Germline assignment: CDR1 WNHNN and CDR2 SYGVQD (reference sequence). This CDR3 is CASSALTGVGYEQYF. The DNA for the CDR3 is TGCGCCAGCAGTGCCCTGACAGGGGTTGGATACGAGCAGTACTTC.

The chain links TRBV29-1 to TRBJ1-5; weak D call: TRBD1 (6 bases). Per germline, CDR1 SQVTM and CDR2 ANQGSEA. This CDR3 is built from 16 residues. Trimming pared 6 bases from V and 4 bases from J, leaving 22 bases between. CDR3 residues: CSVTTRDTLGNQPQHF. As DNA, the CDR3 is TGCAGCGTGACCACCCGGGACACCTTGGGGAATCAGCCCCAGCATTTT.

The rearrangement joins TRBV10-2 to TRBJ2-1, with no clear D. V lost 7 bases, J lost 0 bases, and 19 bases lay in between. There are 17 residues in the CDR3. The germline CDR1 and CDR2 sequences are WSHSY and SAAADI. CDR3 region: CASKNPRGASSYNEQFF. Here the CDR3 DNA reads TGCGCCAGCAAAAACCCGCGCGGTGCGAGCTCCTACAATGAGCAGTTCTTC.

The CDR3 region has the DNA TGTGCCAGCTCACCCCGAGGGATTATGAACACTGAAGCTTTCTTT. Its translation: CASSPRGIMNTEAFF. V gene TRBV18 combines with J gene TRBJ1-1; no clear D gene. There are 15 residues in the CDR3. Germline V gene data show CDR1 as KGHSH and CDR2 as LQKENI. V was clipped by 3 bases and J by 0 bases, with 11 bases between them.

In its sample, this clone was seen once. The J gene is TRBJ1-5, the V gene TRBV30; tentative D call: TRBD1 (6 bases). With 3 bases removed from V and 7 bases from J, the gap between germline ends came to 13 bases. This CDR3 has 13 residues. From germline, CDR1 is GTSNPN and CDR2 SVGIG (reference sequence). The CDR3 DNA is TGTGCCTGGAGCGGAAGGGGGTGGCAGCCCCAGCATTTT. As protein: CAWSGRGWQPQHF.

The chain carries TRBV5-6 and TRBJ1-2; unclear D gene. This CDR3 region has 11 residues. Germline V CDR1 and CDR2: SGHDT, YYEEEE. Trimming removed 3 bases at V and 7 bases at J, with 7 bases between. CDR3 in amino acids: CASSSIGGYTF. In nucleotides, the CDR3 is TGTGCCAGCAGCTCAATCGGTGGCTACACCTTC.

V gene TRBV2 combines with J gene TRBJ2-6; 11 bases agree with TRBD2. V gave up 2 bases and J gave up 4 bases; unmatched junction bases: 7. This CDR3 is built from 18 residues. The germline CDR1 and CDR2 sequences are SNHLY and FYNNEI. This CDR3 reads CASSERRLAGSGANVLTF. CDR3 bases: TGTGCCAGCAGTGAAAGGAGACTAGCGGGATCCGGGGCCAACGTCCTGACTTTC.

The CDR3 is CAISTGGVNEQFF. CDR3 in DNA: TGTGCCATCAGCACGGGGGGCGTCAATGAGCAGTTCTTC. The genes are TRBV10-3 and TRBJ2-1; D is possibly TRBD2 (7 bases). The CDR3 has 13 amino acids. V was shortened by 6 bases and J by 6 bases, with 12 bases between the two germline ends. The germline V gene encodes CDR1 ENHRY and CDR2 SYGVKD.

The rearrangement joins TRBV9 to TRBJ1-5, with 7 bases identical to TRBD1. CDR3 length: 13 residues. The germline CDR1 and CDR2 sequences are SGDLS and YYNGEE. V lost 3 bases to trimming and J lost 5 bases; unmatched junction nucleotides: 2. CDR3 nucleotide sequence: TGTGCCAGCAGCGGTCAGGGGGATCAGCCCCAGCATTTT. Its translation: CASSGQGDQPQHF.

The chain couples TRBV28 to TRBJ2-7; no reliable D call. The germline CDR1 and CDR2 sequences are MDHEN and SYDVKM. This CDR3 is built from 14 residues. The V and J ends lost 3 bases and 4 bases respectively, with 13 bases between them. This chain's CDR3 is CASSLYGEIYEQYF. DNA for the CDR3: TGTGCCAGCAGTTTGTACGGAGAGATTTACGAGCAGTACTTC.

The V and J genes are TRBV15 and TRBJ1-1; D is unresolved. In germline, CDR1 is LNHNV, CDR2 YYDKDF (reference sequence). The CDR3 is 15 amino acids. The germline V and J ends were trimmed by 3 bases and 0 bases, with 11 bases remaining between them. The CDR3 sequence: CATSSNPGMNTEAFF. CDR3 bases: TGTGCCACCAGCAGTAATCCGGGGATGAACACTGAAGCTTTCTTT.

The sample holds one count of this clone. The chain carries TRBV18 and TRBJ2-1, with unresolved D. With 0 bases removed from V and 0 bases from J, the gap between germline ends came to 9 bases. Germline V gene sequence: CDR1 KGHSH, CDR2 LQKENI. This CDR3 comprises 16 residues. CDR3 sequence reads: CASSPPRGSSYNEQFF. The CDR3 coding sequence is TGTGCCAGCTCACCACCCCGAGGAAGCTCCTACAATGAGCAGTTCTTC.

This sequence joins TRBV11-2 and TRBJ2-5; the match to TRBD2 covers 11 bases. Trimming cost V 6 bases and J 2 bases; bases outside gene matches: 5. The CDR3 covers 15 residues. Germline CDR1 SGHAT, CDR2 FQNNGV. The CDR3: CASSISGRAQETQYF. For the CDR3, the DNA is TGTGCCAGCAGTATTAGCGGGAGGGCTCAAGAGACCCAGTACTTC.

This clone appeared once. The chain recombines TRBV15 with TRBJ2-7, with D possibly being TRBD2 (6 bases). Per germline, CDR1 LNHNV and CDR2 YYDKDF (reference sequence). The CDR3 consists of 13 residues. V was trimmed by 3 bases and J by 1 base, leaving 7 bases between them. The CDR3 DNA follows: TGTGCCACCAGCAGTGGGACTTCCTACGAGCAGTACTTC. Translated, it gives CATSSGTSYEQYF.